Listed below are T cell receptor beta chains from one sample, sequenced in a study of shared clonotypes between healthy human individuals. The protocol was immunoSEQ multiplex PCR, while the TCRdb copy is restricted to in-frame clones and leaves out a portion. The sample has roughly 1,000,000 clones, around 82% seen once. Sequenced material: memory CD4+ T cells from PBMCs. These receptor sequences come from a man younger than 35 in good health. Some clones in this sample may be carry-over from other donors' samples. Each CDR3 is given with its conserved first and last residue. A D gene is named only where the DNA matches it firmly. Expanded clones get a size class; other rows say once, few or many, or leave the size out.

clone_size	cdr3_length	d_call	v_call	j_call	cdr3_aa	cdr3_nt
-	14	TRBD2	TRBV29-1	TRBJ2-7	CSVGRVAGVYEQYF	TGCAGCGTTGGCCGGGTAGCGGGAGTCTACGAGCAGTACTTC
few	17	TRBD2	TRBV11-1	TRBJ2-7	CASSLEALAGDPYEQYF	TGTGCCAGCAGCTTAGAAGCGCTAGCGGGAGACCCCTACGAGCAGTACTTC
-	14	-	TRBV30	TRBJ2-1	CAWSTGLAYNEQFF	TGTGCCTGGAGTACAGGGTTGGCCTACAATGAGCAGTTCTTC
-	14	-	TRBV19	TRBJ2-3	CASSTAGRTDTQYF	TGTGCCAGTAGCACTGCAGGGCGTACAGATACGCAGTATTTT
many	15	TRBD1	TRBV9	TRBJ1-3	CASSVVTGPGNTIYF	TGTGCCAGCAGCGTGGTGACAGGGCCTGGAAACACCATATATTTT
few	14	-	TRBV5-1	TRBJ1-1	CASSLGGPNTEAFF	TGCGCCAGCAGCTTGGGTGGACCGAACACTGAAGCTTTCTTT
once	16	TRBD1	TRBV5-1	TRBJ2-3	CASSSRQGEGTDTQYF	TGCGCCAGCAGCTCCCGACAGGGCGAGGGCACAGATACGCAGTATTTT
-	13	-	TRBV4-3	TRBJ2-3	CASSLGSTDTQYF	TGCGCCAGCAGCCTCGGTAGCACAGATACGCAGTATTTT
-	14	TRBD1	TRBV7-2	TRBJ1-5	CASSVSRGRQPQHF	TGTGCCAGCAGCGTCAGCAGGGGGCGTCAGCCCCAGCATTTT
few	16	TRBD1	TRBV28	TRBJ1-5	CASSLSTGGWSQPQHF	TGTGCCAGCAGTCTCTCCACAGGGGGCTGGAGTCAGCCCCAGCATTTT
-	13	-	TRBV7-3	TRBJ2-5	CASSLTREETQYF	TGTGCCAGCAGCTTAACGCGTGAGGAGACCCAGTACTTC
-	14	TRBD2	TRBV6-1	TRBJ2-3	CASRGGLATDTQYF	TGTGCCAGTCGAGGCGGACTAGCAACAGATACGCAGTATTTT
medium-sized	12	TRBD1	TRBV2	TRBJ1-4	CASSGAGGKLFF	TGTGCCAGCAGTGGGGCAGGGGGAAAACTGTTTTTT
-	17	-	TRBV5-1	TRBJ1-1	CASSLGGRGILNTEAFF	TGCGCCAGCAGCTTGGGCGGGCGCGGAATTTTGAACACTGAAGCTTTCTTT
-	14	TRBD1	TRBV5-1	TRBJ1-2	CASSSTGGNYGYTF	TGCGCCAGCAGCTCAACAGGGGGCAACTATGGCTACACCTTC
-	17	-	TRBV5-8	TRBJ2-2	CASSKTVPLFYTGELFF	TGTGCCAGCAGCAAGACAGTTCCCCTTTTCTACACCGGGGAGCTGTTTTTT
once	15	-	TRBV5-1	TRBJ2-7	CASSLDAGPPYEQYF	TGCGCCAGCAGCTTGGACGCGGGACCTCCCTACGAGCAGTACTTC
-	17	-	TRBV18	TRBJ1-4	CASSPTRSGAGGEKLFF	TGTGCCAGCTCACCTACTCGATCCGGGGCTGGGGGCGAAAAACTGTTTTTT
-	15	TRBD1	TRBV5-1	TRBJ2-7	CASSPQETGGYEQYF	TGCGCCAGCAGCCCCCAGGAGACAGGGGGATACGAGCAGTACTTC
-	19	-	TRBV18	TRBJ2-5	CASSPQARAGLVSEETQYF	TGTGCCAGCTCCCCCCAAGCAAGGGCAGGGTTGGTCTCGGAGGAGACCCAGTACTTC
-	14	TRBD1	TRBV28	TRBJ2-5	CASSTRQGGETQYF	TGTGCCAGCAGCACAAGACAGGGTGGAGAGACCCAGTACTTC
-	17	-	TRBV7-8	TRBJ2-3	CASRYGGGRHSTDTQYF	TGTGCCAGCAGATACGGGGGCGGAAGACATAGCACAGATACGCAGTATTTT
-	11	-	TRBV6-6	TRBJ2-3	CASGSRDTQYF	TGTGCCAGCGGCAGCAGAGATACGCAGTATTTT
-	15	TRBD1	TRBV25-1	TRBJ1-4	CASTPPGQTVEKLFF	TGTGCCAGCACCCCCCCGGGACAGACGGTCGAAAAACTGTTTTTT
once	15	-	TRBV9	TRBJ2-1	CASTSDGPGYNEQFF	TGTGCCAGCACCTCTGACGGTCCGGGGTACAATGAGCAGTTCTTC
-	15	TRBD2	TRBV6-1	TRBJ2-1	CASLGLAGGGNEQFF	TGTGCCAGCCTTGGACTAGCGGGAGGTGGTAATGAGCAGTTCTTC